This entry concerns a single T cell receptor (beta chain). Its antigen is as yet unknown. This sample stems from a study of cytomegalovirus exposure and HLA in healthy donors. Study overall: Caucasian-associated ancestry cluster membership applied to approximately 84% of a few hundred genotyped donors.

Study results and caveats: HLA alleles were associated with around 17,000 TCR beta sequences in a later analysis at 0.05 false discovery rate. The study dropped some indistinguishable V segments, TRBV6-2 and TRBV6-3 among them. The study reported that TCR beta sequences accurately predicted HLA-A and HLA-B alleles in most subjects.

The PCR was carried out with 60 Vbeta primers and 13 Jbeta primers. Clones were sequenced by immunoSEQ multiplex PCR, and TCRdb holds only the in-frame ones, with some missing. The repertoire shows approximately 150,000 clones; the top ten hold approximately 1.5%. Trimming cost V 3 bases and J 1 base; bases outside gene matches: 5. The CDR3 spans 15 residues. Germline CDR1 and CDR2: SGHDT and YYEEEE. The receptor was derived from a woman aged 40 to 50 in good health and CMV-seronegative. This rearrangement joins TRBV5-6 to TRBJ1-1; 8 bases line up with TRBD1. Sequenced sample: PBMCs. CDR3 in amino acids: CASSSLQGGNTEAFF. CDR3 nucleotide sequence: TGTGCCAGCAGCTCCTTACAGGGGGGGAACACTGAAGCTTTCTTT.